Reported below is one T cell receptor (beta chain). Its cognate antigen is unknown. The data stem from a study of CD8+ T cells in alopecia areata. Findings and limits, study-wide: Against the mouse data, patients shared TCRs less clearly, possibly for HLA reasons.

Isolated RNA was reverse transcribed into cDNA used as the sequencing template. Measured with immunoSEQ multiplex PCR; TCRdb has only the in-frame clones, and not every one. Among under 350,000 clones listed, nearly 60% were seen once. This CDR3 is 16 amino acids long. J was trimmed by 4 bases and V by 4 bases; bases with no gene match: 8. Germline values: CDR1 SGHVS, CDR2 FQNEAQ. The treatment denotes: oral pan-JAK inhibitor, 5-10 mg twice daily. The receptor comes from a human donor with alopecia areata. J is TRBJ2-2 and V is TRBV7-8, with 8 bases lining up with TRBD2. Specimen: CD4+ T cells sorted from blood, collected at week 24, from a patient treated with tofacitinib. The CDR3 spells CASSSGTSGGTGELFF. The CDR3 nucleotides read TGTGCCAGCAGCTCAGGGACTAGTGGGGGCACCGGGGAGCTGTTTTTT.